This T cell receptor (beta chain) was identified during a study of cytomegalovirus exposure and HLA in healthy donors. Points on this clone: Its antigen remains unidentified.

Use of 60 Vbeta and 13 Jbeta primers characterized the PCR. Clones were read by immunoSEQ multiplex PCR, and TCRdb kept only the in-frame ones, dropping some. The profile shows around 150,000 clones, 75% of them singletons. Study-wide results and caveats: In most subjects, TCR beta sequences reportedly gave accurate predictions of HLA-A and HLA-B alleles.

Specimen: PBMCs. The TCR comes from a woman between 45 and 65 years old in good health and CMV-seropositive.

The CDR3 reads CASSVDSYGSAFF. CDR3 DNA: TGTGCCAGCAGTGTGGACAGTTACGGGTCGGCTTTCTTT. V gene TRBV2 combines with J gene TRBJ1-1, with D possibly being TRBD1 (6 bases). The CDR3 length is 13 residues. Per the germline V gene, CDR1 is SNHLY and CDR2 is FYNNEI. The germline V and J ends were trimmed by 4 bases and 11 bases, with 17 bases remaining between them.